The 6 T cell receptor beta chains reported below all come from one sample, sequenced in a study of T cell responses to AZD1222 COVID-19 vaccine. Generated by immunoSEQ multiplex PCR, the TCRdb table keeps only in-frame clones and is missing some. Among 85,000 to 100,000 clones, approximately 88% were seen once, and the ten largest hold 5%. Here the sequenced sample was peripheral blood, taken 28 days after the second AZD1222 dose. These receptors all stem from an adult who received the AZD1222 COVID-19 vaccine.

This sequence joins TRBV7-7 and TRBJ1-3; D call uncertain. Trimming left V 7 bases short and J 16 bases short, with 11 bases between. CDR1 is SSHAT and CDR2 is FNYEAQ in the germline V gene (reference sequence). This CDR3 contains 9 residues. CDR3 amino acids: CASKRADYF. The CDR3 DNA sequence: TGTGCCAGCAAGAGGGCCGATTATTTT.

The CDR3 DNA follows: TGTGCCAGCAGCCGAGACAGGGACACTGAAGCTTTCTTT. Residues: CASSRDRDTEAFF. This chain links TRBV21-1 with TRBJ1-1; TRBD1 is the table's D call and was not checked against the DNA. TRBV21-1 is classified as a pseudogene. This CDR3 spans 13 amino acids.

This sequence joins TRBV6-5 and TRBJ1-4; TRBD1 matches at 9 bases. Trimming removed 2 bases from V and 7 bases from J; junction bases left unmatched: 8. CDR1 is MNHEY, CDR2 SVGAGI, per germline. This CDR3 contains 16 residues. The CDR3 loop reads CASSYLQGAHTEKLFF. Here the CDR3 DNA reads TGTGCCAGCAGTTACCTACAGGGGGCGCATACTGAAAAACTGTTTTTT.

The chain combines TRBV9 with TRBJ2-7; D possibly matches TRBD1 or TRBD2 (6 bases each). V was shortened by 4 bases and J by 3 bases, with 20 bases between the two germline ends. Germline CDR1 reads SGDLS; CDR2 reads YYNGEE. The CDR3 loop spans 16 amino acids. CDR3 amino acids: CASSSSWGASDYEQYF. The CDR3 DNA sequence: TGTGCCAGCAGCAGTAGCTGGGGGGCCTCTGACTACGAGCAGTACTTC.

The chain is built from TRBV25-1 and TRBJ1-2; D is ambiguous. CDR1 and CDR2 (germline): MGHDK, SYGVNS. The CDR3 totals 11 residues. V was pared by 3 bases and J by 2 bases, with 1 base between. The CDR3 protein is CASSENYGYTF. The CDR3 nucleotides are TGTGCCAGCAGTGAGAACTATGGCTACACCTTC.

The genes are TRBV19 and TRBJ1-4; maybe TRBD1 (5 bases). Germline V gene sequence: CDR1 LNHDA, CDR2 SQIVND (reference sequence). The V and J ends lost 11 bases and 8 bases respectively, with 15 bases between them. CDR3 size: 12 residues. The CDR3 DNA reads TGTGCCTGCGGGAACAGGCCCGAAAAACTGTTTTTT. Translation gives CACGNRPEKLFF.